The entry that follows covers one T cell receptor beta chain sequence. The sample belongs to a study of blood T cell repertoires in COVID-19. Study context: The United States, Italy and Spain supplied acute and convalescent COVID-19 samples. Sources were T cells, B-cell-depleted T cells, or PBMCs; the material itself was cDNA or gDNA.

Trimming took off 4 bases at V and 6 bases at J, with 16 bases between the two ends. Germline CDR1 and CDR2: LGHDT and YNNKEL (reference sequence). The CDR3 is 14 residues long. Authors' analysis steps: Cell counts per sample came from amplifying reference gene primers. Sequencing was performed with immunoSEQ multiplex PCR; in TCRdb, only in-frame clones are kept and a portion is missing. Clone size and the V and J calls come from that table; the DNA yielded D and trimming. The sample gives roughly 150,000 clones, around 84% of which show up once; around 7.2% is in the top ten. The rearrangement uses TRBV3-1 (or the pseudogene TRBV3-2) and TRBJ2-7; TRBD1 might be the D (6 bases). Sequencing was done on a sample of peripheral blood. The sequence was collected from a woman aged 45-65 years in a cohort sampled during active or convalescent COVID-19. CDR3 sequence: CASSPQSQGREQYF. The DNA of the CDR3 is TGTGCCAGCAGCCCCCAGAGCCAGGGGCGCGAGCAGTACTTC.